This entry features one T cell receptor (beta chain) sequence. Its antigen is not known. The data derive from a study of T cell responses to AZD1222 COVID-19 vaccine. Broader study findings: Distributed over spike, vaccine-associated CD4 TCRs predominated at 160-218 and 743-854. Most donors were white British and more were female, and clonal diversity was possibly underestimated. Increases in Spike-specific TCR breadth and depth were seen after two AZD1222 doses. A reported finding is that nearly half of spike-specific TCRs target unmutated variant regions.

The ends were cut back, 2 bases at V and 8 bases at J, with 10 bases in the middle. This CDR3 spans 12 amino acids. Germline V gives CDR1 SGHDT, CDR2 YYEEEE. Assay: immunoSEQ multiplex PCR; the TCRdb copy retains only in-frame clones and omits some. The sample contains under 150,000 clones, about nine tenths of which appear only once. The sequencing here drew on peripheral blood, taken 28 days after the second AZD1222 dose. The V call is TRBV5-6, the J call TRBJ1-2, with D possibly matching TRBD1 (6 bases). This TCR derives from an adult who received the AZD1222 COVID-19 vaccine. The CDR3 protein is CASSLTGRGYTF. DNA of the CDR3: TGTGCCAGCAGCTTAACAGGGCGAGGCTACACCTTC.